This T cell receptor (beta chain) was recorded in a study of regulatory T cells in long-lasting Graves disease. Time point defined: newly diagnosed GD, antithyroid drugs for less than 3 months. There was RNA extracted from PBMCs, and the TCR library was made from it. Concerning this clonotype: Its antigen is not known.

According to the study, TCR beta libraries were built with iRepertoire HTBI primers and CDR3-region Arm-PCR. TCRdb processed the multiplex PCR reads anew with MiXCR; each CDR3 protein has one entry. The data show fewer than 550,000 distinct CDR3 sequences, over 15% seen once. This CDR3 has 13 amino acids. The V and J ends lost 3 bases and 7 bases respectively, with 12 bases between them. CDR1 and CDR2 from the germline V gene are LNHDA and SQIVND (reference sequence). Study findings and constraints: Few sampled subjects may have lowered accuracy.

These sequences were also reported in another study, on T cells in Graves' hyperthyroidism and ophthalmopathy. According to that study: An initial round of RT-PCR targeting the TCR CDR3 relied on the HTBI primer set.

This sequence joins TRBV19 and TRBJ1-1, with a tentative D call TRBD1 (5 bases). The receptor's source is a young woman with Graves disease. Source: peripheral blood mononuclear cells (PBMCs), taken at new diagnosis, from a patient treated with antithyroid drugs. CDR3 in DNA: TGTGCCAGTAGTATGAGGAGGGGCCTTGAAGCTTTCTTT. Translated, it gives CASSMRRGLEAFF.